Below are 17 T cell receptor beta chains sequenced from a single sample in a study of T cells expressing NK-cell markers (dated by TCRdb to the early 2020s). The receptor library was made with 5' RACE. Sequencing was carried out with an Illumina HiSeq 2000. Each entry corresponds to one CDR3 protein sequence from reads that TCRdb reprocessed, and DNA is not given. This sample's clone table shows roughly 450,000 distinct CDR3 sequences. Roughly 1.4% of the sample is taken by the ten largest. Sequencing used blood T cells: a sorted CD56 or NKG2C T cell subset, CD4+ or CD8+ T cells, or bulk PBMC T cells (not recorded which). These receptors were obtained from a woman aged 45-60 years in good health. Donor details come from another sample of the same person, matched by shared clones.

V gene TRBV2 combines with J gene TRBJ2-4; the TCRdb call, TRBD1, lacks DNA for checking. The CDR3 loop spans 16 amino acids. Germline lookup yields CDR1 SNHLY and CDR2 FYNNEI. The CDR3 sequence: CASRISGTGVMNIQYF.

The chain employs TRBV6-5 and TRBJ2-2; TCRdb proposes TRBD2, but this gene call is untestable without DNA. Per germline, CDR1 MNHEY and CDR2 SVGAGI. This CDR3 is 16 amino acids long. The CDR3 sequence: CASIRTGTMNTGELFF.

J is TRBJ2-2 and V is TRBV7-3; no DNA is available, so the TRBD1 call from TCRdb remains unchecked. The germline V gene encodes CDR1 SGHTA and CDR2 FQGTGA. This CDR3 contains 17 residues. The CDR3 is CASSLRPDRGITGELFF.

The chain combines TRBV14 with TRBJ2-6. There are 17 residues in the CDR3. From germline, CDR1 is SGHDN and CDR2 FVKESK. Here the CDR3 reads CASTNKVAVSGANVLTF.

The genes are TRBV11-2 and TRBJ2-1; TCRdb lists TRBD2, though no DNA is available to test this call. The germline V gene has CDR1 SGHAT and CDR2 FQNNGV. This CDR3 is built from 17 residues. CDR3 sequence reads: CASSLRTSGRSLDEQFF.

The chain couples TRBV20-1 to TRBJ1-2. The germline gives CDR1 DFQATT, CDR2 SNEGSKA (reference sequence). This CDR3 region has 14 residues. The CDR3 loop reads CSARGSRKNYGYTF.

The gene calls are TRBV3-1 and TRBJ2-1. CDR3 length: 13 amino acids. The V gene's germline CDR1 is LGHDT and CDR2 YNNKEL (reference sequence). CDR3 in amino acids: CASSQGWGNEQFF.

This chain connects TRBV7-3 to TRBJ2-1. CDR1 SGHTA and CDR2 FQGTGA come from the germline V gene. CDR3 length equals 18 residues. CDR3 loop: CASSLSAKLASIDNEQFF.

The V call is TRBV20-1, the J call TRBJ2-5; no DNA is available, so the TRBD2 call from TCRdb remains unchecked. CDR1 DFQATT and CDR2 SNEGSKA come from the germline V gene (reference sequence). CDR3 size: 14 residues. Here the CDR3 reads CSARDYRGEETQYF.

V and J are TRBV4-1 and TRBJ2-1; TCRdb picks TRBD1, but there is no DNA to check that call. The germline CDR1 and CDR2 sequences are MGHRA and YSYEKL. The CDR3 sequence is 15 residues long. This chain's CDR3 is CASSQGHGGLDEQFF.

The chain recombines TRBV20-1 with TRBJ2-7; TCRdb designates TRBD2, a call that cannot be tested without DNA. Germline V gene sequence: CDR1 DFQATT, CDR2 SNEGSKA (reference sequence). The CDR3 has 14 amino acids. CDR3 region: CSATTSGFNYEQYF.

The chain employs TRBV7-2 and TRBJ2-2; with no DNA, the TCRdb D assignment of TRBD1 cannot be verified. Germline loops: CDR1 SGHTA, CDR2 FQGNSA. The CDR3 sequence is 15 residues long. The CDR3: CASRRDRGGTGELFF. The full variable domain, with the rest looked up from reference TRBV7-2 and TRBJ2-2, is GAGVSQSPSNKVTEKGKDVELRCDPISGHTALYWYRQSLGQGLEFLIYFQGNSAPDKSGLPSDRFSAERTGGSVSTLTIQRTQQEDSAVYLCASRRDRGGTGELFFGEGSRLTVL.

V and J are TRBV9 and TRBJ2-2; the D gene TCRdb calls, TRBD1, cannot be checked with no DNA. This CDR3 is 17 amino acids long. Germline V CDR1 and CDR2: SGDLS, YYNGEE. CDR3 in amino acids: CASSARPGTGSAGELFF.

The chain recombines TRBV5-1 with TRBJ2-1; the D call from TCRdb, TRBD2, cannot be confirmed without DNA. The CDR3 extends over 15 amino acids. Per the germline V gene, CDR1 is SGHRS and CDR2 is YFSETQ. CDR3: CASSQGLAQNNEQFF.

The rearrangement links TRBV12-5 to TRBJ2-7; TCRdb returns TRBD2, unconfirmable since there is no DNA. Germline values: CDR1 LGHNT, CDR2 FRNRAP. CDR3 length: 13 residues. The CDR3 sequence: CASGLAGAIEQYF.

The genes are TRBV5-1 and TRBJ2-2; TCRdb returns TRBD1, unconfirmable since there is no DNA. The CDR3 has 16 residues. Germline V gene data show CDR1 as SGHRS and CDR2 as YFSETQ. The CDR3: CASSSRTGGLTGELFF.

The chain combines TRBV12-3 or TRBV12-4 with TRBJ2-7; TCRdb designates TRBD1, a call that cannot be tested without DNA. The CDR3 covers 16 residues. This CDR3 is CASSPVRGASLYEQYF.